This is a list of T cell receptor beta chains from one sample in a study of T cell clones after liver transplantation. Profiling relied on immunoSEQ multiplex PCR, and the TCRdb table lists in-frame clones only, not all of them. The sample carries under 35,000 clones, around 94% recorded once. Sequencing was performed on CD8+ T cells from blood, taken 12 months after liver transplant. Source of these receptors: a human patient who received a liver transplant. Some T cells may have originated in the graft donor. Both conserved end residues are part of each CDR3. D genes are given only for firm matches. A row's size may be missing; if present it is once, few, many or a size class.

clone size: once
D gene: TRBD2
J gene: TRBJ2-1
V gene: TRBV11-2
CDR3 protein: CASSLTGLAGNYNEQFF
CDR3 DNA: TGTGCCAGCAGCTTAACGGGACTAGCGGGGAACTACAATGAGCAGTTCTTC

clone size: -
D gene: -
J gene: TRBJ2-1
V gene: TRBV15
CDR3 protein: CATSKSQGSHNEQFF
CDR3 DNA: TGTGCCACCAGCAAGAGCCAGGGAAGCCACAATGAGCAGTTCTTC

clone size: -
D gene: -
J gene: TRBJ2-1
V gene: TRBV15
CDR3 protein: CATSSNTYNEQFF
CDR3 DNA: TGTGCCACCAGCAGTAACACCTACAATGAGCAGTTCTTC

clone size: -
D gene: TRBD1
J gene: TRBJ1-2
V gene: TRBV7-9
CDR3 protein: CASSRGDRRNYGYTF
CDR3 DNA: TGTGCCAGCAGCCGCGGGGACAGACGAAACTATGGCTACACCTTC

clone size: -
D gene: -
J gene: TRBJ2-1
V gene: TRBV27
CDR3 protein: CASSFRDNEQFF
CDR3 DNA: TGTGCCAGCAGTTTTAGGGACAATGAGCAGTTCTTC

clone size: -
D gene: -
J gene: TRBJ1-1
V gene: TRBV12-5
CDR3 protein: CASGDGYTEAFF
CDR3 DNA: TGTGCTAGTGGTGACGGCTACACTGAAGCTTTCTTT

clone size: -
D gene: -
J gene: TRBJ2-1
V gene: TRBV10-3
CDR3 protein: CAISESNSANEQFF
CDR3 DNA: TGTGCCATCAGTGAGTCGAATTCGGCCAATGAGCAGTTCTTC

clone size: -
D gene: TRBD2
J gene: TRBJ2-3
V gene: TRBV9
CDR3 protein: CASSRGGPDTQYF
CDR3 DNA: TGTGCCAGCTCTCGGGGGGGTCCGGATACGCAGTATTTT

clone size: -
D gene: TRBD1
J gene: TRBJ2-7
V gene: TRBV19
CDR3 protein: CASSPRTGDDEQYF
CDR3 DNA: TGTGCCAGTAGTCCGCGGACAGGGGATGACGAGCAGTACTTC

clone size: -
D gene: -
J gene: TRBJ2-7
V gene: TRBV27
CDR3 protein: CASSFGGTYEQYF
CDR3 DNA: TGTGCCAGCAGTTTCGGCGGCACCTACGAGCAGTACTTC

clone size: -
D gene: TRBD2
J gene: TRBJ2-3
V gene: TRBV9
CDR3 protein: CASSGGTDTQYF
CDR3 DNA: TGTGCCAGTAGCGGGGGCACAGATACGCAGTATTTT

clone size: -
D gene: -
J gene: TRBJ1-2
V gene: TRBV11-3
CDR3 protein: CASSPTIGYGYTF
CDR3 DNA: TGTGCCAGCAGCCCGACGATAGGCTATGGCTACACCTTC

clone size: -
D gene: -
J gene: TRBJ1-5
V gene: TRBV19
CDR3 protein: CASTPSIDTWNQPQHF
CDR3 DNA: TGTGCCAGTACTCCCTCGATTGACACCTGGAATCAGCCCCAGCATTTT

clone size: -
D gene: TRBD1
J gene: TRBJ2-1
V gene: TRBV7-2
CDR3 protein: CASSSFGTGVSYNEQFF
CDR3 DNA: TGTGCCAGCAGCTCTTTCGGGACAGGGGTTTCCTACAATGAGCAGTTCTTC

clone size: few
D gene: -
J gene: TRBJ1-2
V gene: TRBV9
CDR3 protein: CASSVGGDYGYTF
CDR3 DNA: TGTGCCAGCAGCGTCGGGGGAGACTATGGCTACACCTTC

clone size: -
D gene: TRBD1
J gene: TRBJ2-7
V gene: TRBV9
CDR3 protein: CASSAGTGPYEQYF
CDR3 DNA: TGTGCCAGCAGCGCCGGGACAGGGCCCTACGAGCAGTACTTC

clone size: -
D gene: TRBD1
J gene: TRBJ2-7
V gene: TRBV27
CDR3 protein: CASTRTGSYEQYF
CDR3 DNA: TGTGCCAGCACCAGGACAGGTTCCTACGAGCAGTACTTC

clone size: -
D gene: -
J gene: TRBJ2-5
V gene: TRBV25-1
CDR3 protein: CASSLETQYF
CDR3 DNA: TGTGCCAGCAGCCTGGAGACCCAGTACTTC

clone size: -
D gene: TRBD1
J gene: TRBJ2-7
V gene: TRBV29-1
CDR3 protein: CSVEDRGQGSSYEQYF
CDR3 DNA: TGCAGCGTTGAAGATCGGGGACAGGGGTCCTCCTACGAGCAGTACTTC

clone size: -
D gene: -
J gene: TRBJ1-4
V gene: TRBV30
CDR3 protein: CAWLPQAAPEKLFF
CDR3 DNA: TGTGCCTGGCTGCCCCAGGCGGCTCCCGAAAAGCTGTTTTTT

clone size: -
D gene: -
J gene: TRBJ1-1
V gene: TRBV4-3
CDR3 protein: CASSQVRNTEAFF
CDR3 DNA: TGCGCCAGCAGCCAAGTGCGCAACACTGAAGCTTTCTTT

clone size: -
D gene: TRBD2
J gene: TRBJ2-7
V gene: TRBV4-3
CDR3 protein: CASSHGTSGSNEQYF
CDR3 DNA: TGCGCCAGCAGCCATGGTACTAGCGGGAGTAACGAGCAGTACTTC

clone size: -
D gene: -
J gene: TRBJ2-7
V gene: TRBV29-1
CDR3 protein: CSVEGLVGEQYF
CDR3 DNA: TGCAGCGTTGAAGGGCTAGTAGGCGAGCAGTACTTC

clone size: -
D gene: -
J gene: TRBJ1-4
V gene: TRBV5-1
CDR3 protein: CASSYDKAGGRIEKLFF
CDR3 DNA: TGCGCCAGCAGTTATGACAAGGCGGGGGGCCGGATTGAAAAACTGTTTTTT

clone size: -
D gene: TRBD1
J gene: TRBJ2-1
V gene: TRBV14
CDR3 protein: CASGRTGGFYEQFF
CDR3 DNA: TGTGCCAGCGGTAGGACAGGGGGTTTTTATGAGCAGTTCTTC

clone size: -
D gene: -
J gene: TRBJ1-4
V gene: TRBV5-1
CDR3 protein: CASSVLQGATNEKLFF
CDR3 DNA: TGCGCCAGCAGCGTCCTCCAGGGTGCGACTAATGAAAAACTGTTTTTT

clone size: -
D gene: -
J gene: TRBJ2-5
V gene: TRBV9
CDR3 protein: CASSVMVGQETQYF
CDR3 DNA: TGTGCCAGCAGCGTAATGGTGGGTCAAGAGACCCAGTACTTC

clone size: -
D gene: -
J gene: TRBJ2-2
V gene: TRBV7-9
CDR3 protein: CASSPPGARGTGELFF
CDR3 DNA: TGTGCCAGCAGCCCACCGGGAGCTCGGGGGACCGGGGAGCTGTTTTTT

clone size: -
D gene: -
J gene: TRBJ2-1
V gene: TRBV29-1
CDR3 protein: CSVRQNYNEQFF
CDR3 DNA: TGCAGCGTTAGACAAAACTACAATGAGCAGTTCTTC

clone size: -
D gene: TRBD1
J gene: TRBJ2-7
V gene: TRBV29-1
CDR3 protein: CSVGGRQGGTYEQYF
CDR3 DNA: TGCAGCGTTGGGGGACGACAGGGTGGAACCTACGAGCAGTACTTC

clone size: -
D gene: -
J gene: TRBJ1-2
V gene: TRBV19
CDR3 protein: CASSKTLQPTGNYGYTF
CDR3 DNA: TGTGCCAGTAGTAAGACCCTCCAACCTACAGGGAACTATGGCTACACCTTC

clone size: -
D gene: TRBD2
J gene: TRBJ2-7
V gene: TRBV27
CDR3 protein: CASSLTGGWEQYF
CDR3 DNA: TGTGCCAGCAGCCTTACGGGGGGTTGGGAGCAGTACTTC

clone size: -
D gene: -
J gene: TRBJ2-1
V gene: TRBV4-3
CDR3 protein: CASSQGGASYNEQFF
CDR3 DNA: TGCGCCAGCAGCCAAGGGGGGGCCTCCTACAATGAGCAGTTCTTC

clone size: -
D gene: TRBD2
J gene: TRBJ2-1
V gene: TRBV7-9
CDR3 protein: CASSLRRLAGGRNEQFF
CDR3 DNA: TGTGCCAGCAGCTTAAGGCGTCTAGCGGGAGGTCGCAATGAGCAGTTCTTC

clone size: -
D gene: -
J gene: TRBJ2-7
V gene: TRBV7-8
CDR3 protein: CASSLVVHEQYF
CDR3 DNA: TGTGCCAGCAGCTTAGTGGTACACGAGCAGTACTTC

clone size: medium-sized
D gene: -
J gene: TRBJ2-1
V gene: TRBV7-3
CDR3 protein: CASSWGQGQDEQFF
CDR3 DNA: TGTGCCAGCAGCTGGGGTCAGGGTCAGGATGAGCAGTTCTTC

clone size: -
D gene: -
J gene: TRBJ1-4
V gene: TRBV19
CDR3 protein: CASAGGSVEKLFF
CDR3 DNA: TGTGCCAGTGCCGGGGGATCAGTGGAAAAACTGTTTTTT

clone size: -
D gene: TRBD2
J gene: TRBJ2-3
V gene: TRBV28
CDR3 protein: CASSSPLAGDSTDTQYF
CDR3 DNA: TGTGCCAGCAGTTCCCCACTAGCGGGAGATAGCACAGATACGCAGTATTTT

clone size: -
D gene: -
J gene: TRBJ2-7
V gene: TRBV5-1
CDR3 protein: CASSLGRSSYEQYF
CDR3 DNA: TGCGCCAGCAGCCTCGGACGGAGCTCCTACGAGCAGTACTTC

clone size: -
D gene: -
J gene: TRBJ1-4
V gene: TRBV12-5
CDR3 protein: CASGLVRGEKLFF
CDR3 DNA: TGTGCTAGTGGTTTGGTAAGGGGGGAAAAACTGTTTTTT

clone size: -
D gene: TRBD2
J gene: TRBJ2-7
V gene: TRBV2
CDR3 protein: CASSDRLASSYEQYF
CDR3 DNA: TGTGCCAGCAGTGATCGACTAGCGAGCTCCTACGAGCAGTACTTC

clone size: -
D gene: -
J gene: TRBJ2-1
V gene: TRBV7-2
CDR3 protein: CASSDSAARDEQFF
CDR3 DNA: TGTGCCAGCAGCGACTCGGCCGCAAGGGATGAGCAGTTCTTC

clone size: -
D gene: TRBD2
J gene: TRBJ2-1
V gene: TRBV7-3
CDR3 protein: CASSHPRAGVNEQFF
CDR3 DNA: TGTGCCAGCAGCCACCCCAGGGCGGGAGTGAATGAGCAGTTCTTC

clone size: -
D gene: TRBD1
J gene: TRBJ2-6
V gene: TRBV9
CDR3 protein: CASSAPGQGSPSGANVLTF
CDR3 DNA: TGTGCCAGCAGCGCCCCCGGACAGGGTTCGCCCTCTGGGGCCAACGTCCTGACTTTC

clone size: -
D gene: -
J gene: TRBJ1-1
V gene: TRBV2
CDR3 protein: CASGGLNTEAFF
CDR3 DNA: TGTGCCAGCGGGGGTCTGAACACTGAAGCTTTCTTT

clone size: -
D gene: TRBD1
J gene: TRBJ2-1
V gene: TRBV10-1
CDR3 protein: CAGEQTGQIHEQFF
CDR3 DNA: TGCGCCGGGGAACAGACAGGGCAAATCCATGAGCAGTTCTTC

clone size: -
D gene: -
J gene: TRBJ2-5
V gene: TRBV28
CDR3 protein: CASTIRLGKGTNDKETQYF
CDR3 DNA: TGTGCCAGCACCATAAGACTAGGAAAAGGAACCAACGATAAAGAGACCCAGTACTTC